What follows are 14 T cell receptor beta chains derived from one specimen sequenced in a study of shared clonotypes between healthy human individuals. The repertoire was sequenced with immunoSEQ multiplex PCR; TCRdb's copy has only in-frame clones and lacks some. The sample comprises hundreds of thousands of clones, approximately 96% of which are singletons, and 0.095% to 0.13% rests with the top ten. CD8 cells regarded as naive lacked CD45RO, were positively chosen for CCR7, and omitted terminally differentiated effector memory CD45RA+ cells. Sequenced material: naive CD8+ T cells sorted from blood. These receptors originate from a woman in her twenties or thirties in good health.

V and J are TRBV5-4 and TRBJ1-1, with D hard to call. The ends were cut back, 4 bases at V and 0 bases at J, with 4 bases in the middle. The CDR3 is 12 amino acids. Germline V CDR1 and CDR2: SGHNT, YYREEE (reference sequence). CDR3 amino acids: CASSRVNTEAFF. For the CDR3, the DNA is TGTGCCAGCAGCAGAGTGAACACTGAAGCTTTCTTT.

The chain carries TRBV4-1 and TRBJ2-7, with 9 bases identical to TRBD2. Germline V gene lookup returns CDR1 MGHRA and CDR2 YSYEKL. J lost 2 bases, V lost 1 base, and 3 bases had no gene match. The CDR3 has 15 residues. CDR3 nucleotide sequence: TGCGCCAGCAGCCAAGCGCTAGCGGGAACCTACGAGCAGTACTTC. Translated, it gives CASSQALAGTYEQYF.

The CDR3 reads CASSLWTSGSDEQFF. The CDR3 DNA sequence: TGTGCCAGCAGTTTATGGACTAGCGGGAGTGATGAGCAGTTCTTC. The rearrangement joins TRBV27 to TRBJ2-1, with 13 bases aligning to TRBD2. The germline V gene encodes CDR1 MNHEY and CDR2 SMNVEV (reference sequence). The CDR3 consists of 15 residues. J gave up 8 bases and V 1 base, and 2 bases lay outside the gene matches.

The chain is built from TRBV15 and TRBJ2-1; 8 nucleotides match TRBD2. V dropped 3 bases and J dropped 8; count of bases not matched to a gene: 18. The CDR3 contains 18 residues. In germline, CDR1 is LNHNV, CDR2 YYDKDF (reference sequence). The CDR3 loop reads CATSSSGGPGSFRDEQFF. For the CDR3, the DNA is TGTGCCACCAGCAGTTCGGGGGGGCCTGGGTCGTTTCGGGATGAGCAGTTCTTC.

The sample holds one count of this clone. The chain joins TRBV28 to TRBJ1-5, with a tentative D call TRBD1 (5 bases). Germline lookup yields CDR1 MDHEN and CDR2 SYDVKM. This CDR3 has 14 residues. Trimming cost V 6 bases and J 7 bases, with 16 bases left between them. In DNA, the CDR3 is TGTGCCAGCAGCCCTGTGGGGGGTTACCAGCCCCAGCATTTT. It encodes CASSPVGGYQPQHF.

V gene TRBV30 combines with J gene TRBJ1-4; D uncertain. Trimming removed 4 bases at V and 5 bases at J, with 8 bases between. CDR1 is GTSNPN and CDR2 is SVGIG in the germline V gene (reference sequence). CDR3 length: 12 residues. The CDR3 DNA reads as TGTGCCTGGACAGTGGACAATGAAAAACTGTTTTTT. As protein: CAWTVDNEKLFF.

This chain joins TRBV5-1 and TRBJ2-1, with D possibly being TRBD2 (5 bases). Trimming took 1 base from V and 0 from J, leaving 17 bases between them. This CDR3 comprises 18 residues. CDR1 is SGHRS and CDR2 is YFSETQ in the germline V gene. CDR3 residues: CASSLYGKSDNSYNEQFF. CDR3 nucleotides: TGCGCCAGCAGCTTGTACGGGAAGTCCGATAACTCCTACAATGAGCAGTTCTTC.

This chain links TRBV7-8 with TRBJ2-5; either TRBD1 or TRBD2 may supply D (6 bases each). The end of the DNA fits TRBJ2-7 better, so the J call may be wrong. The CDR3 contains 16 residues. Per the germline V gene, CDR1 is SGHVS and CDR2 is FQNEAQ. The CDR3 protein is CASSLLGRGLPYEQYF. CDR3 coding DNA: TGTGCCAGCAGCTTATTGGGCAGGGGACTCCCTTACGAGCAGTACTTC.

This chain joins TRBV9 and TRBJ2-3; TRBD2 aligns across 8 bases. The CDR3 totals 17 residues. The junction had 8 bases not matched to a gene; V was cut back by 0 bases and J by 2 bases. Germline V gene sequence: CDR1 SGDLS, CDR2 YYNGEE. CDR3 amino acids: CASSVEGSGTLTDTQYF. CDR3 sequence (DNA): TGTGCCAGCAGCGTAGAAGGTAGCGGGACACTCACAGATACGCAGTATTTT.

This chain joins TRBV27 and TRBJ2-3; 9 positions agree with TRBD1. CDR1 MNHEY and CDR2 SMNVEV come from the germline V gene (reference sequence). The length of the CDR3 is 15 residues. The V and J ends lost 8 bases and 3 bases, in that order; junction bases with no gene match: 9. The CDR3 loop reads CASWPLTGGTDTQYF. Written as DNA, the CDR3 is TGTGCCAGCTGGCCCCTGACAGGGGGAACAGATACGCAGTATTTT.

The genes are TRBV2 and TRBJ1-5; tentatively, D is TRBD1 (5 bases). Between the trimmed V and J ends, which lost 7 bases and 1 base, there was a span of 11 bases. This CDR3 has 14 amino acids. CDR1 is SNHLY and CDR2 is FYNNEI in the germline V gene. CDR3 amino acids: CASNIGTSNQPQHF. The CDR3 region has the DNA TGTGCCAGCAATATAGGGACCAGCAATCAGCCCCAGCATTTT.

The chain joins TRBV9 to TRBJ2-2; the D gene is possibly TRBD2 (6 bases). The V end lost 4 bases, the J end lost 3 bases, and 16 bases lay between the germline ends. CDR3 length equals 16 residues. Looked up from germline, CDR1 is SGDLS and CDR2 is YYNGEE. CDR3 amino acids: CASSHMAGLDTGELFF. The CDR3 DNA is TGTGCCAGCAGCCATATGGCGGGATTGGACACCGGGGAGCTGTTTTTT.

The rearrangement joins TRBV5-6 to TRBJ2-7; no clear D. The CDR3 totals 13 residues. V was cut by 2 bases and J by 0 bases, with 6 bases left in between. Per germline, CDR1 SGHDT and CDR2 YYEEEE. Here the CDR3 DNA reads TGTGCCAGCAGCTTTCAGAGCTCCTACGAGCAGTACTTC. Protein: CASSFQSSYEQYF.

The chain recombines TRBV2 with TRBJ1-1, with TRBD1 matching over 7 bases. The CDR3 spans 14 residues. V trimming: 3 bases; J trimming: 7 bases; junction bases outside the gene matches: 8. The germline gives CDR1 SNHLY, CDR2 FYNNEI. The CDR3 protein is CASSDRTGPLEAFF. The CDR3 DNA sequence: TGTGCCAGCAGTGACCGGACAGGTCCACTTGAAGCTTTCTTT.